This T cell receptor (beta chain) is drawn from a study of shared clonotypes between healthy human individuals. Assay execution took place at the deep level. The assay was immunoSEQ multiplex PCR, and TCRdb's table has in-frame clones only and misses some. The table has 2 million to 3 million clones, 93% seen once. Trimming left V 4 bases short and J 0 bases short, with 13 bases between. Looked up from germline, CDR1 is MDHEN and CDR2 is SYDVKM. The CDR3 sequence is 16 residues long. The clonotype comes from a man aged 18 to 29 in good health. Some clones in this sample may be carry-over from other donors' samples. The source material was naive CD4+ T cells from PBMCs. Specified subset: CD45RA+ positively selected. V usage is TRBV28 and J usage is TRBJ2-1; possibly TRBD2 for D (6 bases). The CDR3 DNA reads TGTGCCAGCAGTTCCTATAGCGGAGTCTCCTACAATGAGCAGTTCTTC. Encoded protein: CASSSYSGVSYNEQFF.